The 30 T cell receptor beta chains reported below all come from one sample, sequenced in a study of T cells in Graves' hyperthyroidism and ophthalmopathy. TCR beta CDR3 regions were amplified from RNA. The TCR CDR3 first-round RT-PCR relied on the HTBI primer set. TCRdb processed the multiplex PCR reads anew with MiXCR; each CDR3 protein has one entry. The table shows 500,000 to 650,000 distinct CDR3 sequences, with about 14% occurring only once. Specimen: blood. The source is a woman aged 45-65 years with Graves' ophthalmopathy.

This clonotype has just a few counts. This sequence joins TRBV20-1 and TRBJ1-5; 12 bases match TRBD1. This CDR3 region has 16 residues. Per the germline V gene, CDR1 is DFQATT and CDR2 is SNEGSKA (reference sequence). Trimming cost V 4 bases and J 7 bases; bases outside gene matches: 11. CDR3 residues: CSANSGTGGSGQPQHF. CDR3 bases: TGCAGTGCTAATAGTGGGACAGGGGGCTCCGGGCAGCCCCAGCATTTT.

This clonotype was seen many times. The CDR3 here is CASSRLAGAFTDTQYF. The DNA for the CDR3 is TGTGCCAGTAGCAGACTAGCGGGAGCCTTCACAGATACGCAGTATTTT. V is TRBV19 and J is TRBJ2-3; 12 positions match TRBD2. This CDR3 is 16 amino acids long. V lost 6 bases, J lost 2 bases, and 6 bases stayed unmatched. Germline values: CDR1 LNHDA, CDR2 SQIVND (reference sequence).

This clonotype was counted ten times or more. The chain employs TRBV7-2 and TRBJ1-2; D is unclear. The CDR3 sequence is 14 residues long. The V end lost 5 bases, the J end lost 1 base, and 11 bases lay between the germline ends. Germline loops: CDR1 SGHTA, CDR2 FQGNSA. In DNA, the CDR3 is TGTGCCAGCAGCCCAAATGGGTATAACTATGGCTACACCTTC. Protein sequence: CASSPNGYNYGYTF.

This clonotype has a count of ten or more. V is TRBV3-1 and J is TRBJ2-1, with D perhaps TRBD1 (6 bases). Germline assignment: CDR1 LGHDT and CDR2 YNNKEL (reference sequence). V lost 8 bases, J lost 7 bases, and 21 bases lay in between. This CDR3 region has 15 residues. The DNA of the CDR3 is TGTGCCAGCGCCCGAACACAGGGAATTCGGAATGAGCAGTTCTTC. It codes for CASARTQGIRNEQFF.

This clonotype was counted many times. The chain joins TRBV28 to TRBJ1-2, with 8 positions matching TRBD1. The CDR3 runs to 16 residues. The junction had 8 bases not matched to a gene; V was cut back by 1 base and J by 4 bases. Germline V lookup: CDR1 MDHEN, CDR2 SYDVKM. Here the CDR3 reads CASSLSAGGASYGYTF. The CDR3, as DNA: TGTGCCAGCAGTTTATCTGCAGGGGGCGCAAGCTATGGCTACACCTTC.

In this sample, this clonotype turned up a few times. The chain joins TRBV4-2 to TRBJ1-1; D is ambiguous. The CDR3 has 13 amino acids. From germline, CDR1 is LGHNA and CDR2 YNFKEQ. V was clipped by 2 bases and J by 6 bases, with 10 bases between them. The CDR3 sequence is CASSQFVGAEAFF. CDR3 sequence (DNA): TGTGCCAGCAGCCAATTTGTGGGCGCTGAAGCTTTCTTT.

This clonotype has at least ten counts. V gene TRBV11-1 combines with J gene TRBJ2-7; tentative D call: TRBD2 (5 bases). CDR1 and CDR2 (germline): SGHAT, FQDESV (reference sequence). Trimming shortened V by 3 bases and J by 3 bases, and 12 bases separated the two germline ends. The CDR3 spans 14 residues. The chain's CDR3 is CASSFRGLRYEQYF. CDR3 DNA sequence: TGTGCCAGCAGCTTCCGCGGGCTCCGCTACGAGCAGTACTTC.

This clonotype has a count of ten or more. This chain joins TRBV29-1 and TRBJ2-1, with TRBD2 as a possible D gene (8 bases). Germline-derived CDR1 and CDR2 are SQVTM and ANQGSEA. The CDR3 consists of 16 residues. With 7 bases removed from V and 4 bases from J, the gap between germline ends came to 23 bases. The CDR3 sequence is CSAPTGSGGGYNEQFF. The CDR3 nucleotides are TGCAGCGCCCCGACAGGGTCGGGAGGGGGGTACAATGAGCAGTTCTTC.

Many counts were recorded for this clonotype. The chain links TRBV7-9 to TRBJ2-7; 8 nucleotides match TRBD2. The CDR3 covers 14 residues. V trimming: 5 bases; J trimming: 5 bases; junction bases outside the gene matches: 8. The germline V gene has CDR1 SEHNR and CDR2 FQNEAQ (reference sequence). Written as DNA, the CDR3 is TGTGCCAGCAGCCCCCCGGGACTAGTGGACGAGCAGTACTTC. Translated, it gives CASSPPGLVDEQYF.

In this sample, this clonotype turned up a few times. This sequence joins TRBV9 and TRBJ1-5; D not certain. Germline CDR1 and CDR2: SGDLS and YYNGEE. Trimming stripped 0 bases from V and 1 base from J, with 8 bases between. The CDR3 contains 15 residues. The CDR3 sequence: CASSVDVGSNQPQHF. The CDR3 DNA sequence: TGTGCCAGCAGCGTAGACGTAGGGAGCAATCAGCCCCAGCATTTT.

The CDR3 DNA sequence: TGTGCCAGCTACGAGACAGGACGTTCCTACGAGCAGTACTTC. The encoded protein is CASYETGRSYEQYF. The V and J genes are TRBV6-2 or TRBV6-3 and TRBJ2-7; TRBD1 is a possible D gene (6 bases). V was cut by 8 bases and J by 1 base, with 15 bases left in between. Germline CDR1 is MNHEY and CDR2 is SVGEGT. CDR3 length: 14 amino acids.

For this clonotype: Just one base apart from a much larger clone, this may be a read error. This sequence joins TRBV3-1 and TRBJ2-1; 12 nucleotides agree with TRBD2. Germline V gene lookup returns CDR1 LGHDT and CDR2 YNNKEL (reference sequence). CDR3 size: 17 residues. The CDR3 DNA reads as TGTGCCAGCAGCGTAGCTCGACTAGCGGGAGTAGTTAATGAGCAGCTCTTC. This translates into CASSVARLAGVVNEQLF.

At least ten counts were recorded for this clonotype. The chain employs TRBV6-2 or TRBV6-3 and TRBJ2-1; D is possibly TRBD1 (5 bases). Per germline, CDR1 MNHEY and CDR2 SVGEGT. This CDR3 is built from 14 residues. The germline V and J ends were trimmed by 2 bases and 7 bases, with 12 bases remaining between them. This chain's CDR3 is CASSYRRAKNEQFF. The CDR3 DNA follows: TGTGCCAGCAGTTACCGCAGGGCTAAGAATGAGCAGTTCTTC.

This clonotype came up many times. J is TRBJ2-3 and V is TRBV20-1; D is unresolved. The CDR3 covers 15 residues. Germline V gene data show CDR1 as DFQATT and CDR2 as SNEGSKA (reference sequence). V was pared by 0 bases and J by 1 base, with 11 bases between. CDR3 protein: CSARDRLLGTDTQYF. In DNA form, the CDR3 reads TGCAGTGCTAGAGATAGGTTGTTGGGCACAGATACGCAGTATTTT.

This chain joins TRBV2 and TRBJ1-3; 7 nucleotides line up with TRBD1. With V trimmed by 5 bases and J by 0 bases, 10 bases remained unmatched. The CDR3 extends over 17 amino acids. Germline CDR1 SNHLY, CDR2 FYNNEI. The CDR3 spells CASSLRQGLFSGNTIYF. The CDR3 DNA follows: TGTGCCAGCAGTTTACGACAGGGTCTCTTCTCTGGAAACACCATATATTTT.

This clonotype was seen a few times. This chain joins TRBV9 and TRBJ2-2, with TRBD1 identical over 7 bases. The junction had 2 bases not matched to a gene; V was cut back by 9 bases and J by 0 bases. CDR3 length: 13 residues. Germline V gene sequence: CDR1 SGDLS, CDR2 YYNGEE. CDR3 DNA: TGTGCCACGACAGGGACGAACACCGGGGAGCTGTTTTTT. This codes for CATTGTNTGELFF.

This clonotype was detected ten times or more. The chain carries TRBV7-2 and TRBJ2-5; D ambiguous. V lost 5 bases and J 4 bases, leaving 17 bases between the germline ends. This CDR3 has 15 amino acids. From germline, CDR1 is SGHTA and CDR2 FQGNSA. The CDR3 DNA follows: TGTGCCAGCAGCCTAGGGTCATGGGTGTTAGAGACCCAGTACTTC. Its translation is CASSLGSWVLETQYF.

This clonotype was seen many times. V and J are TRBV30 and TRBJ2-1; tentative D call: TRBD2 (5 bases). The CDR3 is 13 amino acids. Germline loops: CDR1 GTSNPN, CDR2 SVGIG (reference sequence). V gave up 2 bases and J gave up 8 bases, with 13 bases separating them. Here the CDR3 DNA reads TGTGCCTGGAGTAAGGGAGCACGCGATGAGCAGTTCTTC. Protein sequence: CAWSKGARDEQFF. The complete variable domain, with remaining parts taken from reference TRBV30 and TRBJ2-1, reads SQTIHQWPATLVQPVGSPLSLECTVEGTSNPNLYWYRQAAGRGLQLLFYSVGIGQISSEVPQNLSASRPQDRQFILSSKKLLLSDSGFYLCAWSKGARDEQFFGPGTRLTVL.

This clonotype has more than one count but fewer than ten. The chain is built from TRBV7-6 and TRBJ2-1, with a tentative D call TRBD1 (6 bases). CDR3 size: 20 residues. V lost 6 bases to trimming and J lost 1 base, with 28 bases between them. CDR1 and CDR2 (germline): SGHVS, FNYEAQ. Here the CDR3 DNA reads TGTGCCAGCAGTCCCTACCGGGACACGGAGGCCCTCCAGTCCTACAATGAGCAGTTCTTC. It yields the protein CASSPYRDTEALQSYNEQFF.

Ten or more counts support this clonotype. The rearrangement uses TRBV7-3 and TRBJ2-5; maybe TRBD2 (6 bases). The length of the CDR3 is 15 residues. In germline, CDR1 is SGHTA, CDR2 FQGTGA. V shed 1 base and J shed 4 bases, with 13 bases lying between them. CDR3 loop: CASSLRREYGETQYF. The CDR3 DNA reads as TGTGCCAGCAGCTTAAGACGGGAGTACGGAGAGACCCAGTACTTC.

The chain uses TRBV19 and TRBJ2-3; 7 bases align to TRBD2. The CDR3 is made up of 16 amino acids. Unmatched junction bases numbered 13, after V lost 6 bases and J lost 4 bases. Germline V gives CDR1 LNHDA, CDR2 SQIVND (reference sequence). CDR3 coding DNA: TGTGCCAGTAGCCCGAGGGTCGGCGGGAGTCCAGATACGCAGTATTTT. It is translated as CASSPRVGGSPDTQYF.

This clonotype appeared many times. The chain employs TRBV20-1 and TRBJ2-7, with 10 bases matching TRBD2. The germline V gene encodes CDR1 DFQATT and CDR2 SNEGSKA (reference sequence). J gave up 0 bases and V 3 bases, and 5 bases lay outside the gene matches. This CDR3 is 15 amino acids long. The CDR3 bases are TGCAGTGCTAGCGGACTAGCGGCAAGCTCCTACGAGCAGTACTTC. Protein sequence: CSASGLAASSYEQYF.

The rearrangement links TRBV24-1 to TRBJ2-1; D is possibly TRBD2 (6 bases). Germline CDR1 is KGHDR and CDR2 is SFDVKD. Trimming shortened V by 3 bases and J by 15 bases, and 14 bases separated the two germline ends. This CDR3 spans 12 amino acids. As DNA, the CDR3 is TGTGCCACCAGTGATACGACTAGGTTGTGGTTCTTC. It specifies CATSDTTRLWFF.

This chain uses TRBV7-2 with TRBJ2-5; a possible D gene is TRBD2 (5 bases). This CDR3 is built from 15 residues. Germline-derived CDR1 and CDR2 are SGHTA and FQGNSA. Trimming took 1 base from V and 2 from J, leaving 11 bases between them. CDR3 in amino acids: CASSLGRIHQETQYF. The CDR3, as DNA: TGTGCCAGCAGCTTAGGGAGGATACATCAAGAGACCCAGTACTTC.

The sample holds many counts of this clonotype. V gene TRBV3-1 combines with J gene TRBJ2-7; TRBD2 might be the D (6 bases). This CDR3 contains 15 residues. V was cut by 4 bases and J by 1 base, with 14 bases left in between. Per germline, CDR1 LGHDT and CDR2 YNNKEL (reference sequence). The CDR3, as DNA: TGTGCCAGCAGCCTAAGATCCGGAGGGTCCTACGAGCAGTACTTC. Its protein product is CASSLRSGGSYEQYF.

This clonotype was seen many times. This chain links TRBV7-6 with TRBJ2-5; 8 bases line up with TRBD2. The CDR3 covers 17 residues. The germline gives CDR1 SGHVS, CDR2 FNYEAQ. Germline trimming cut 3 bases from V and 4 bases from J; bases unmatched to any gene: 13. CDR3 bases: TGTGCCAGCAGCTTGCGCCTCGGAGCGGGAGTTAGAGAGACCCAGTACTTC. Translation: CASSLRLGAGVRETQYF.

In its sample, this clonotype was seen a few times. The rearrangement links TRBV27 to TRBJ1-5; no reliable D call. Per germline, CDR1 MNHEY and CDR2 SMNVEV (reference sequence). Trimming removed 5 bases from V and 4 bases from J, with 21 bases in between. This CDR3 spans 17 amino acids. CDR3 bases: TGTGCCAGCAGTCCCCCCCCCGTAGCCCTGAGAAATCAGCCCCAGCATTTT. It translates to CASSPPPVALRNQPQHF.

The chain recombines TRBV11-2 with TRBJ1-1, with D possibly being TRBD1 (5 bases). Germline CDR1 is SGHAT and CDR2 is FQNNGV. V gave up 6 bases and J gave up 0 bases, with 20 bases separating them. The length of the CDR3 is 17 residues. CDR3 loop: CASSFLSGGGLNTEAFF. The CDR3 nucleotides read TGTGCCAGCAGTTTCCTCTCTGGGGGAGGGCTGAACACTGAAGCTTTCTTT.

This clonotype was found many times. This chain joins TRBV2 and TRBJ2-5; D remains ambiguous. In germline, CDR1 is SNHLY, CDR2 FYNNEI. The CDR3 consists of 13 residues. V lost 8 bases and J 2 bases, leaving 12 bases between the germline ends. The CDR3 nucleotides are TGTGCCAGCCCCAAGTTTGCGCAAGAGACCCAGTACTTC. This codes for CASPKFAQETQYF.

As for this clonotype: It may be a read error: a sequence one base away is much more abundant. The rearrangement joins TRBV3-1 to TRBJ2-7; no reliable D call. Germline V gives CDR1 LGHDT, CDR2 YNNKEL (reference sequence). The CDR3 has 11 amino acids. CDR3 DNA sequence: TGTGCCAGCAGCCAACAATACGGGCAGTACTTC. Its translation: CASSQQYGQYF.